The 19 T cell receptor beta chains below come from one sample, sequenced in a study of T cells after posttransplantation cyclophosphamide listed by TCRdb under 2016. Library generation was performed with the immunoSEQ multiplex PCR assay. This is the immuneACCESS table as TCRdb keeps it, with only in-frame sequences that have V and J called. A part of the clones is gone; compared with another copy, unresolved V genes explain less than half, and the rest is unexplained. This sample shows fewer than 40,000 clones, and none of them turns up only once. The leading ten clones occupy about 5% of the sample. Sequencing was carried out using PBMCs. The receptors derive from a woman in her forties or fifties in good health and a related stem cell transplant donor.

This clone was counted at least ten times. The chain recombines TRBV28 with TRBJ2-7; tentatively, D is TRBD2 (5 bases). Germline V gene sequence: CDR1 MDHEN, CDR2 SYDVKM. This CDR3 spans 14 amino acids. V lost 3 bases, J lost 5 bases, and 14 bases lay in between. CDR3 loop: CASSFSGSWHEQYF. The CDR3 nucleotides are TGTGCCAGCAGTTTCTCGGGGTCGTGGCACGAGCAGTACTTC.

This clone was recorded at least ten times. This chain connects TRBV5-1 to TRBJ2-1; 9 bases are shared with TRBD2. Germline V lookup: CDR1 SGHRS, CDR2 YFSETQ. There are 15 residues in the CDR3. With V trimmed by 4 bases and J by 2 bases, 4 bases remained unmatched. In DNA form, the CDR3 reads TGCGCCAGCAGCCCAAGCGGGGGGACCTACAATGAGCAGTTCTTC. Translation: CASSPSGGTYNEQFF.

The sample holds many counts of this clone. The chain couples TRBV5-8 to TRBJ1-5; D remains unclear. The CDR3 is 13 amino acids. Trimming removed 5 bases from V and 2 bases from J, with 8 bases in between. CDR1 and CDR2 from the germline V gene are SGHTS and YDEGEE. The CDR3 region is CASRPAGNQPQHF. The CDR3 bases are TGTGCCAGCAGACCCGCAGGCAATCAGCCCCAGCATTTT. The full variable domain, with the rest looked up from reference TRBV5-8 and TRBJ1-5, is EAGVTQSPTHLIKTRGQQATLRCSPISGHTSVYWYQQALGLGLQFLLWYDEGEERNRGNFPPRFSGRQFPNYSSELNVNALELEDSALYLCASRPAGNQPQHFGDGTRLSIL.

There are many counts of this clone. The chain joins TRBV7-9 to TRBJ1-1, with D perhaps matching TRBD1 (6 bases). The CDR3 runs to 14 residues. With 3 bases removed from V and 2 bases from J, the gap between germline ends came to 10 bases. The germline CDR1 and CDR2 sequences are SEHNR and FQNEAQ (reference sequence). As DNA, the CDR3 is TGTGCCAGCAGCTTTTGGACAGACAACACTGAAGCTTTCTTT. It translates to CASSFWTDNTEAFF.

This clone was recorded at least ten times. This rearrangement joins TRBV5-4 to TRBJ2-7, with D maybe TRBD1 (5 bases). This CDR3 is 13 amino acids long. Trimming left V 5 bases short and J 2 bases short, with 11 bases between. From germline, CDR1 is SGHNT and CDR2 YYREEE (reference sequence). The CDR3 coding sequence is TGTGCCAGCAGGTGGGGCCTAGCCTACGAGCAGTACTTC. It yields the protein CASRWGLAYEQYF.

The V call is TRBV5-1, the J call TRBJ2-5; no clear D. From germline, CDR1 is SGHRS and CDR2 YFSETQ. Trimming cost V 3 bases and J 7 bases, with 13 bases left between them. CDR3 length: 13 residues. The CDR3, as DNA: TGCGCCAGCAGCTCCAACGAACCGGGGACCCAGTACTTC. Protein sequence: CASSSNEPGTQYF.

There are a few counts of this clone. The chain has TRBV7-8 and TRBJ2-3; 7 bases are a match to TRBD1. The CDR3 is 15 amino acids. V dropped 5 bases and J dropped 2; count of bases not matched to a gene: 7. Germline V gene lookup returns CDR1 SGHVS and CDR2 FQNEAQ. CDR3 sequence (DNA): TGTGCCAGCAGCCCGGGACAGCGAAACACAGATACGCAGTATTTT. Its protein is CASSPGQRNTDTQYF.

This clone has at least ten counts. The CDR3 is CASSQATGGGTGELFF. CDR3 sequence (DNA): TGCGCCAGCAGCCAAGCGACAGGGGGTGGGACCGGGGAGCTGTTTTTT. The chain has TRBV4-1 and TRBJ2-2, with 9 bases identical to TRBD1. CDR3 length: 16 residues. V trimming: 1 base; J trimming: 5 bases; junction bases outside the gene matches: 5. Germline CDR1 MGHRA, CDR2 YSYEKL.

This clone was seen repeatedly, ten times or more. The rearrangement uses TRBV5-1 and TRBJ2-3; the D is unclear. The CDR3 contains 13 residues. The germline V and J ends were trimmed by 4 bases and 6 bases, with 12 bases remaining between them. Germline CDR1 SGHRS, CDR2 YFSETQ. Written as DNA, the CDR3 is TGCGCCAGCAGCACAGAACAATTGGATACGCAGTATTTT. Its translation: CASSTEQLDTQYF.

In its sample, this clone was seen many times. The chain combines TRBV19 with TRBJ2-3, with 13 bases aligning to TRBD2. The germline V gene encodes CDR1 LNHDA and CDR2 SQIVND (reference sequence). The CDR3 loop spans 17 amino acids. Trimming removed 3 bases from V and 4 bases from J; junction bases left unmatched: 7. The CDR3 here is CASSIRRLAGGSDTQYF. CDR3 DNA sequence: TGTGCCAGTAGTATCCGAAGACTAGCGGGGGGTTCAGATACGCAGTATTTT.

This clone has just a few counts. This rearrangement joins TRBV2 to TRBJ2-3, with 11 bases lining up with TRBD2. Germline V gene lookup returns CDR1 SNHLY and CDR2 FYNNEI. This CDR3 has 16 residues. V trimming: 5 bases; J trimming: 4 bases; junction bases outside the gene matches: 8. The CDR3 region has the DNA TGTGCCAGCAGTAGTGGGACTAGCGGACTTTCAGATACGCAGTATTTT. Translation gives CASSSGTSGLSDTQYF.

This clone was picked up many times. The chain links TRBV30 to TRBJ1-1, with 8 bases that match TRBD1. J gave up 3 bases and V 0 bases, and 6 bases lay outside the gene matches. The CDR3 runs to 15 residues. From germline, CDR1 is GTSNPN and CDR2 SVGIG (reference sequence). The CDR3 sequence is CAWSVGQGADTEAFF. The DNA of the CDR3 is TGTGCCTGGAGTGTCGGGCAGGGGGCTGACACTGAAGCTTTCTTT.

This clone was observed many times. V gene TRBV16 combines with J gene TRBJ2-4; TRBD1 matches 10 bases. V lost 0 bases to trimming and J lost 4 bases; unmatched junction nucleotides: 12. There are 19 residues in the CDR3. The germline V gene has CDR1 KGHSY and CDR2 FQNENV. The CDR3 spells CASSQSDLAGDRGKNIQYF. In nucleotides, the CDR3 is TGTGCCAGCAGCCAATCGGATCTAGCTGGGGACAGGGGTAAAAACATTCAGTACTTC.

Many counts were recorded for this clone. The CDR3 protein is CASKAVAEQFF. The DNA of the CDR3 is TGCGCCAGCAAAGCGGTTGCCGAGCAGTTCTTC. The chain links TRBV10-2 to TRBJ2-1, with a tentative D call TRBD2 (5 bases). Germline loops: CDR1 WSHSY, CDR2 SAAADI. The CDR3 covers 11 residues. V lost 7 bases to trimming and J lost 10 bases, with 11 bases between them.

This clone was observed at least ten times. The chain is built from TRBV5-5 and TRBJ2-7, with 9 nucleotides matching TRBD2. Per the germline V gene, CDR1 is SGHKS and CDR2 is YYEKEE (reference sequence). V trimming: 5 bases; J trimming: 6 bases; junction bases outside the gene matches: 3. This CDR3 spans 12 amino acids. The CDR3 reads CASRISGGEQYF. In nucleotides, the CDR3 is TGTGCCAGCAGGATTAGCGGGGGCGAGCAGTACTTC.

This clone was seen at least ten times. Here the CDR3 DNA reads TGTGCCGTTGGCCGGAGGGCTAGCACAGATACGCAGTATTTT. It specifies CAVGRRASTDTQYF. The chain joins TRBV19 to TRBJ2-3, with D maybe TRBD2 (6 bases). The germline V and J ends were trimmed by 11 bases and 0 bases, with 15 bases remaining between them. CDR1 LNHDA and CDR2 SQIVND come from the germline V gene (reference sequence). The CDR3 is 14 residues long.

This clone was found many times. The genes are TRBV29-1 and TRBJ1-2; 8 bases are a match to TRBD1. The CDR3 extends over 14 amino acids. Trimming at V came to 1 base and at J to 3 bases, leaving 4 bases not matched to a gene. The V gene's germline CDR1 is SQVTM and CDR2 ANQGSEA. CDR3 sequence (DNA): TGCAGCGTTGAAGGCGGGGGACAGGACTATGGCTACACCTTC. Protein sequence: CSVEGGGQDYGYTF.

This clone came up many times. The rearrangement joins TRBV6-5 to TRBJ1-1; D is uncertain. V was clipped by 2 bases and J by 0 bases, with 7 bases between them. The CDR3 has 14 residues. Germline CDR1 MNHEY, CDR2 SVGAGI. CDR3 in amino acids: CASSYGGLNTEAFF. The CDR3 nucleotides are TGTGCCAGCAGTTACGGCGGGCTGAACACTGAAGCTTTCTTT.

There are many counts of this clone. This chain connects TRBV19 to TRBJ2-1; TRBD2 matches at 12 bases. CDR3 length: 16 amino acids. After removal of 3 bases from V and 9 bases from J, the junction contained 9 bases not matched to a gene. CDR1 is LNHDA, CDR2 SQIVND, per germline (reference sequence). In DNA, the CDR3 is TGTGCCAGTAGTATTGTGTCTAGCGGGGGGGCGGGTGAGCAGTTCTTC. Translated, it gives CASSIVSSGGAGEQFF. Together with reference TRBV19 and TRBJ2-1, the CDR3 gives the full variable domain: DGGITQSPKYLFRKEGQNVTLSCEQNLNHDAMYWYRQDPGQGLRLIYYSQIVNDFQKGDIAEGYSVSREKKESFPLTVTSAQKNPTAFYLCASSIVSSGGAGEQFFGPGTRLTVL.